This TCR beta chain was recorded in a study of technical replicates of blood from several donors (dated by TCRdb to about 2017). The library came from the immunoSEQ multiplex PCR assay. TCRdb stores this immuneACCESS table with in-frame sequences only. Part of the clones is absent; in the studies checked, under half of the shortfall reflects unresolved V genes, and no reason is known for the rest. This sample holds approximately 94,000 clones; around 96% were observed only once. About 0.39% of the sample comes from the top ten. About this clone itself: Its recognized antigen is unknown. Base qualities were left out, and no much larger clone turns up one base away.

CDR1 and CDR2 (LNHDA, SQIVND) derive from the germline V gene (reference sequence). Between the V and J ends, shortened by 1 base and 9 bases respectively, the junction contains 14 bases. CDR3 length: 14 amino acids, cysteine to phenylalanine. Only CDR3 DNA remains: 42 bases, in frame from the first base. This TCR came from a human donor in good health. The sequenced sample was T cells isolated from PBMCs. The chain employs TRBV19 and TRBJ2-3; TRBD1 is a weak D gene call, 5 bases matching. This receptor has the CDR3 CASSIGGRGETQYF. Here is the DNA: TGTGCCAGTAGTATAGGGGGAAGGGGCGAGACGCAGTATTTT.